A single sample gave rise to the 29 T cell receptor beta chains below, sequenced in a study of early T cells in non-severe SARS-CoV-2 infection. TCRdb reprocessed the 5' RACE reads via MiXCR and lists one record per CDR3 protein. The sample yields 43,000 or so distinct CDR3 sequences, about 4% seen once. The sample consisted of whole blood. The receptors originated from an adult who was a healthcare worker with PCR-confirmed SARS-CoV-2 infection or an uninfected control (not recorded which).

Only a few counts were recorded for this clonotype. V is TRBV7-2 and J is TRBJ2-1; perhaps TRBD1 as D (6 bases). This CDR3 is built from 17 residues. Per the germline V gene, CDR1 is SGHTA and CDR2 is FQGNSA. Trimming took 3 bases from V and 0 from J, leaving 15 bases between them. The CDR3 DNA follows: TGTGCCAGCAGCTTCACCGGGACAATCGGCTCCTACAATGAGCAGTTCTTC. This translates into CASSFTGTIGSYNEQFF.

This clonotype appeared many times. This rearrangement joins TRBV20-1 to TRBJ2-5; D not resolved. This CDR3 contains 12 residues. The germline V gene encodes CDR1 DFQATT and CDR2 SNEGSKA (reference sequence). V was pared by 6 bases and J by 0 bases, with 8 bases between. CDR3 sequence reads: CSAKAYQETQYF. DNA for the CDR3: TGCAGTGCCAAGGCATACCAAGAGACCCAGTACTTC.

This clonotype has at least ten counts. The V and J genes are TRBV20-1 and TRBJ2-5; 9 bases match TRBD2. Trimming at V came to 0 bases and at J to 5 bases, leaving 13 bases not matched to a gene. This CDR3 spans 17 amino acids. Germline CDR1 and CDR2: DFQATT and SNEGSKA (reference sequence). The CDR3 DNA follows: TGCAGTGCTAGAGACCGGACTCGGGCTAGCGGGATGGAGACCCAGTACTTC. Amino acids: CSARDRTRASGMETQYF.

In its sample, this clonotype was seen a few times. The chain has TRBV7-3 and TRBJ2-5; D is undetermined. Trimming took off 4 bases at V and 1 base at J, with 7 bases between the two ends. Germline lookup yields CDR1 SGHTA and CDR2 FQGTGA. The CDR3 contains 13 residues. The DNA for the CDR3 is TGTGCCAGCAGCTCCCCCCCCCAAGAGACCCAGTACTTC. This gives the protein CASSSPPQETQYF.

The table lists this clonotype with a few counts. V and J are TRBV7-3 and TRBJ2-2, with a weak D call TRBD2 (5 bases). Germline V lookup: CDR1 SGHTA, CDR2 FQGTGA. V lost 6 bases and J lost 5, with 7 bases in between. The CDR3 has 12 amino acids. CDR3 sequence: CASRGETGELFF. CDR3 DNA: TGTGCCAGCAGGGGAGAGACCGGGGAGCTGTTTTTT.

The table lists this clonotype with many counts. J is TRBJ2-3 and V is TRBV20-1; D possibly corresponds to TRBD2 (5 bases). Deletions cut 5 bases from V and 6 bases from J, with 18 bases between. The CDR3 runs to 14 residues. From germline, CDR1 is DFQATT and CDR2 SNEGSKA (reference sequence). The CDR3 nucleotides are TGCAGTGCTCCAATCAGCGGAAAGGCTGATACGCAGTATTTT. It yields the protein CSAPISGKADTQYF.

CDR3 residues: CSVAGVVYEQYF. CDR3 DNA: TGCAGCGTAGCGGGAGTGGTTTACGAGCAGTACTTC. The chain uses TRBV29-1 and TRBJ2-7; 8 bases align to TRBD2. This CDR3 spans 12 amino acids. The V and J ends lost 6 bases and 4 bases, in that order; junction bases with no gene match: 5. Germline V gene sequence: CDR1 SQVTM, CDR2 ANQGSEA.

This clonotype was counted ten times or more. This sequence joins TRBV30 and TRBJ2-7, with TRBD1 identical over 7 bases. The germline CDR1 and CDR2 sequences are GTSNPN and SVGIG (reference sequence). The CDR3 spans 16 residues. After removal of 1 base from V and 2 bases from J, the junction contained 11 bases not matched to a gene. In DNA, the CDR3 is TGTGCCTGGAGTGCGGTAACAGGGGTACGCCCCTACGAGCAGTACTTC. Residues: CAWSAVTGVRPYEQYF.

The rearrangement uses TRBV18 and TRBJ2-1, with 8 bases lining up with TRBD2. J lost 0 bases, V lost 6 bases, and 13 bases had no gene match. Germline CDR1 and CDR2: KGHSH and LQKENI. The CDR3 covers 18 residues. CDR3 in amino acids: CASSPTVAGGASYNEQFF. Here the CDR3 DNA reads TGTGCCAGCTCCCCTACGGTCGCCGGGGGGGCCTCCTACAATGAGCAGTTCTTC.

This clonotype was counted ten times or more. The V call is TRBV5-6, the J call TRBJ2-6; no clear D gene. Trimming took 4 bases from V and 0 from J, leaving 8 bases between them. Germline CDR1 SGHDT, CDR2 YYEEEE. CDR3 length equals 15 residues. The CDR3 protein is CASSPRISGANVLTF. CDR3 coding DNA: TGTGCCAGCAGCCCACGGATCTCTGGGGCCAACGTCCTGACTTTC.

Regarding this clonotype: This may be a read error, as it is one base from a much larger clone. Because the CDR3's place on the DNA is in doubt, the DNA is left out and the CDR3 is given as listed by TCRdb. CDR3 loop: CATSFAGGSQPRHF. The chain carries TRBV24-1 and TRBJ1-5; the D segment call TRBD1 is taken from the table without a DNA check. The CDR3 length is 14 residues, termini included. The V gene's germline CDR1 is KGHDR and CDR2 SFDVKD.

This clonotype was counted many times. The CDR3 DNA reads TGTGCCAGCAGTTACTCCGGGACAGGGGAGGGGGAGCAGTACTTC. This encodes CASSYSGTGEGEQYF. The genes are TRBV6-5 and TRBJ2-7; 10 bases are shared with TRBD1. The CDR3 runs to 15 residues. Germline CDR1 MNHEY, CDR2 SVGAGI. V was pared by 0 bases and J by 7 bases, with 6 bases of the junction left unmatched.

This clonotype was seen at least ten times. The CDR3 loop reads CAWRGWTSLDEQFF. Here the CDR3 DNA reads TGTGCCTGGCGGGGATGGACTAGCTTGGATGAGCAGTTCTTC. This chain links TRBV30 with TRBJ2-1; TRBD2 aligns across 8 bases. Germline-derived CDR1 and CDR2 are GTSNPN and SVGIG (reference sequence). The CDR3 runs to 14 residues. The trim removed 5 bases at V and 8 bases at J, leaving 11 bases unmatched.

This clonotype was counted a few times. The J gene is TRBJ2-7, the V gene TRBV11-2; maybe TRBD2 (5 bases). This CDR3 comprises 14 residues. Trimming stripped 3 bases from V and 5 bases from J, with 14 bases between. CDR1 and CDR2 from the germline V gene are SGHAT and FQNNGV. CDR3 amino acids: CASSFGLAHHEQYF. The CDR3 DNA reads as TGTGCCAGCAGCTTCGGCCTAGCCCACCACGAGCAGTACTTC.

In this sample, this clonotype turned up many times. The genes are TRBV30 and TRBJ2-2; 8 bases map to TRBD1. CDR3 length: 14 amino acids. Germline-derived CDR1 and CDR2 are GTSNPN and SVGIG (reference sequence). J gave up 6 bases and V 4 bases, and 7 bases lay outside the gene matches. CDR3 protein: CAWNRQGNSGELFF. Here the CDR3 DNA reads TGTGCCTGGAACAGACAGGGGAATTCCGGGGAGCTGTTTTTT.

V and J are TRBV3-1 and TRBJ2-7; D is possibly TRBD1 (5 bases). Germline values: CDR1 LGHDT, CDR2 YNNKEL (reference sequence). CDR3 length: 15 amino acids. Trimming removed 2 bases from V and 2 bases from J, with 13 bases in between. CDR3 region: CASSQRLTVTYEQYF. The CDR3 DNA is TGTGCCAGCAGCCAAAGACTGACAGTTACCTACGAGCAGTACTTC.

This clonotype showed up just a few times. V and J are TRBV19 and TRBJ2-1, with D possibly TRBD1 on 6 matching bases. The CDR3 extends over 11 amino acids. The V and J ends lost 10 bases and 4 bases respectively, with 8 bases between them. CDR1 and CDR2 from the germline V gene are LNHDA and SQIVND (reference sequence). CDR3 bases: TGTGCCACCGACAGGTACAATGAGCAGTTCTTC. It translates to CATDRYNEQFF.

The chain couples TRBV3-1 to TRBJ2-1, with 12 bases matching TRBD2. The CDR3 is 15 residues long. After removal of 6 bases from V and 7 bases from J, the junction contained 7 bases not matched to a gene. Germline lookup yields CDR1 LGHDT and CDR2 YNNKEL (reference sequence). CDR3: CASRPPSGRGNEQFF. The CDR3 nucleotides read TGTGCCAGCAGACCGCCTAGCGGGAGGGGAAATGAGCAGTTCTTC.

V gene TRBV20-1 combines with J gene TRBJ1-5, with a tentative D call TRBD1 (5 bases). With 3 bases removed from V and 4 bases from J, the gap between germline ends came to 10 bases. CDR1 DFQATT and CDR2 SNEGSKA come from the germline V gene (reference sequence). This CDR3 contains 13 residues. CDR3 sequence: CSASGQGNQPQHF. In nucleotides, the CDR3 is TGCAGTGCTAGTGGTCAGGGAAATCAGCCCCAGCATTTT.

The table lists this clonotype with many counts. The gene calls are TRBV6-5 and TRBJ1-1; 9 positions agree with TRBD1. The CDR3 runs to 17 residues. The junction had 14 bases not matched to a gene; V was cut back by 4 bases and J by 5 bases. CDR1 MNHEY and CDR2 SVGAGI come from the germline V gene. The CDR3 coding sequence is TGTGCCAGCAGTTCCCATAAGGACAGGGGATTTTGGACTGAAGCTTTCTTT. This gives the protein CASSSHKDRGFWTEAFF.

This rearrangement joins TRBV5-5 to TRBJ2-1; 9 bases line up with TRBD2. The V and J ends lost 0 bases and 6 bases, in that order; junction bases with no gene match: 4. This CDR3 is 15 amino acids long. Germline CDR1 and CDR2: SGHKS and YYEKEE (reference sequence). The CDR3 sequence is CASSLEGLARNEQFF. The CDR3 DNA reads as TGTGCCAGCAGCTTGGAGGGACTAGCCCGCAATGAGCAGTTCTTC.

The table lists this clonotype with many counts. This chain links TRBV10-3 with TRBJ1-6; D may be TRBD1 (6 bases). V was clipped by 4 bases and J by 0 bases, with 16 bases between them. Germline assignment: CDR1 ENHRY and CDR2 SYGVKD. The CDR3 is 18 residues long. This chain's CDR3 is CAISADLRGGSYNSPLHF. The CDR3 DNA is TGTGCCATCAGTGCTGACCTACGAGGGGGCTCCTATAATTCACCCCTCCACTTT.

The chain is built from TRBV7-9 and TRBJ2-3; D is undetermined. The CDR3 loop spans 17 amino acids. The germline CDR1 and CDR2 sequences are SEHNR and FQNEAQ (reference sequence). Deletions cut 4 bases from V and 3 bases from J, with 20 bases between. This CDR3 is CASSYPLADVRTDTQYF. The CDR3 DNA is TGTGCCAGCAGCTACCCTCTGGCGGACGTAAGAACAGATACGCAGTATTTT.

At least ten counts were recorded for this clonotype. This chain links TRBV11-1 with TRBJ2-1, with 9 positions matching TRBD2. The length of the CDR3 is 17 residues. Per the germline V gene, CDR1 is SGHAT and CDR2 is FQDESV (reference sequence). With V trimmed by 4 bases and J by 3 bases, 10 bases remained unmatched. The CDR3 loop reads CASSSKGASGVYNEQFF. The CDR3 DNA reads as TGTGCCAGCAGCTCAAAAGGGGCTAGCGGGGTCTACAATGAGCAGTTCTTC.

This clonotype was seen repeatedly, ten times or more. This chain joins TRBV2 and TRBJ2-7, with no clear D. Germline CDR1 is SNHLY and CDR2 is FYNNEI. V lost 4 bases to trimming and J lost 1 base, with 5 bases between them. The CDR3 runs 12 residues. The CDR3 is CASSAESYEQYF. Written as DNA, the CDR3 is TGTGCCAGCAGTGCGGAGTCCTACGAGCAGTACTTC.

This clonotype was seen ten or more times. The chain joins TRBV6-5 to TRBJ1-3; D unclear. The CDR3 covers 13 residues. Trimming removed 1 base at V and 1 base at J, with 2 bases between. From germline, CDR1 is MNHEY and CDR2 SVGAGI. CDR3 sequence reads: CASSYLSGNTIYF. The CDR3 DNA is TGTGCCAGCAGTTACTTATCTGGAAACACCATATATTTT.

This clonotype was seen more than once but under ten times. The CDR3 protein is CASSSYRSRANTGELFF. The DNA of the CDR3 is TGTGCCAGCAGCTCGTACAGAAGTCGAGCGAACACCGGGGAGCTGTTTTTT. The genes are TRBV3-1 and TRBJ2-2, with D unclear. The CDR3 runs 17 residues. Trimming removed 5 bases at V and 0 bases at J, with 16 bases between. Germline lookup yields CDR1 LGHDT and CDR2 YNNKEL (reference sequence).

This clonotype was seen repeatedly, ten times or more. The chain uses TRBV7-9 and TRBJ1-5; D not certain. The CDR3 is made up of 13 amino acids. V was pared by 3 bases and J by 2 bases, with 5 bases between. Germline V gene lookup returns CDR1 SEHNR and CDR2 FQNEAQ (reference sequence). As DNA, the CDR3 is TGTGCCAGCAGCTTTGAAGGCAATCAGCCCCAGCATTTT. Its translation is CASSFEGNQPQHF.

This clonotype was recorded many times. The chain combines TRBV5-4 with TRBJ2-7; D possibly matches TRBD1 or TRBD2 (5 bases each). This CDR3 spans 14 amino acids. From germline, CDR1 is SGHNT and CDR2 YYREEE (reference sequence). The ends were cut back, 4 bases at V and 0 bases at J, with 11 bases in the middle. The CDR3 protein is CASSPGTLSYEQYF. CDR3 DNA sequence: TGTGCCAGCAGCCCCGGGACCCTCTCCTACGAGCAGTACTTC.